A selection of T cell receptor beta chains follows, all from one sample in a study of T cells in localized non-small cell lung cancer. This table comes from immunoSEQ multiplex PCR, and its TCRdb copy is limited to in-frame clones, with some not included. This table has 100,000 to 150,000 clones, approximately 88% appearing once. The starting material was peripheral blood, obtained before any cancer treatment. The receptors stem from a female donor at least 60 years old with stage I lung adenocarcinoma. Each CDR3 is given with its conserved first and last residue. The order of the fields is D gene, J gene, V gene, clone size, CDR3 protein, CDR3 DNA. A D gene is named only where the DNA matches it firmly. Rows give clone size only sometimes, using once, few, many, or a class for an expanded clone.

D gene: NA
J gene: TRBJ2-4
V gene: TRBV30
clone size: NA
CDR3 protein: CACIRSAKNIQYF
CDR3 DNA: TGTGCCTGTATAAGGAGTGCCAAAAACATTCAGTACTTC

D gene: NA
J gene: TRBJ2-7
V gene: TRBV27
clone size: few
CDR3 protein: CASTSFGSVGEQYF
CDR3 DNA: TGTGCCAGCACGTCCTTCGGCTCTGTGGGAGAGCAGTACTTC

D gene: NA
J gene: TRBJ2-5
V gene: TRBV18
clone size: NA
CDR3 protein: CASSPGGAGQETQYF
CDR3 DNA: TGTGCCAGCTCACCGGGCGGGGCAGGGCAAGAGACCCAGTACTTC

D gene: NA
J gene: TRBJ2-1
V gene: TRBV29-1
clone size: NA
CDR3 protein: CSVGLSHNEQFF
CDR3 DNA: TGCAGCGTTGGTCTCAGCCACAATGAGCAGTTCTTC

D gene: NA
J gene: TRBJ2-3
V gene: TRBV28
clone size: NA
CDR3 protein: CASSLASDTQYF
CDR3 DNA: TGTGCCAGCAGTCTAGCGTCGGATACGCAGTATTTT

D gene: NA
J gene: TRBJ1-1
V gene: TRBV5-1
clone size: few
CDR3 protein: CASSFYRDTEAFF
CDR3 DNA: TGCGCCAGCAGCTTTTACAGGGACACTGAAGCTTTCTTT

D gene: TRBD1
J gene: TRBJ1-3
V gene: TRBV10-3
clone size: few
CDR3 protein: CAIRDRDGNTIYF
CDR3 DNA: TGTGCCATCAGAGACAGGGACGGAAACACCATATATTTT

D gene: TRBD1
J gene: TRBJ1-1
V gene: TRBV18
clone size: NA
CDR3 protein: CASSLPGQGVRTEAFF
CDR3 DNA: TGTGCCAGCTCACTCCCGGGACAGGGGGTTCGTACTGAAGCTTTCTTT

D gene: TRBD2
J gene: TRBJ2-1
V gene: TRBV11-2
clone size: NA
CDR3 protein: CASSSAGGPNEQFF
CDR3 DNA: TGTGCCAGCAGCTCGGCGGGAGGGCCCAATGAGCAGTTCTTC

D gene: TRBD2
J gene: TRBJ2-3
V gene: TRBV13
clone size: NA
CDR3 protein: CASSFWTSGTDTQYF
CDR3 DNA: TGTGCCAGCAGCTTCTGGACTAGCGGCACAGATACGCAGTATTTT

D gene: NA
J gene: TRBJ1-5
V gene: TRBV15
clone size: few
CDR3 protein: CATSPQAGVAQPQHF
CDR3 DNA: TGTGCCACCAGCCCCCAAGCAGGTGTGGCTCAGCCCCAGCATTTT

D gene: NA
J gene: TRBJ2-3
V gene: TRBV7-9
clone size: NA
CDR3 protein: CASSLSVDTQYF
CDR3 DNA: TGTGCCAGCAGCTTATCGGTAGATACGCAGTATTTT

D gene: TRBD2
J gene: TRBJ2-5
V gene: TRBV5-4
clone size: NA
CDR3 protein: CASSSPGTSGRVQETQYF
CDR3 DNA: TGTGCCAGCAGCTCGCCCGGGACTAGCGGGAGGGTACAAGAGACCCAGTACTTC

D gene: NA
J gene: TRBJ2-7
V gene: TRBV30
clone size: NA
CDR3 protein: CAWREGDKFYEQYF
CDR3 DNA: TGTGCCTGGAGGGAGGGGGACAAGTTCTACGAGCAGTACTTC

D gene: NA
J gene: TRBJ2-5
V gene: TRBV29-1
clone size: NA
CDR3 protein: CSAGTSPLETQYF
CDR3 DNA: TGCAGCGCCGGAACCTCCCCTTTAGAGACCCAGTACTTC

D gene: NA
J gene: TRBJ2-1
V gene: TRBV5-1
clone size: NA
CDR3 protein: CASSLLTQNLSGEQFF
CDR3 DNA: TGCGCCAGCAGCTTGCTCACACAAAACCTCTCCGGTGAGCAGTTCTTC

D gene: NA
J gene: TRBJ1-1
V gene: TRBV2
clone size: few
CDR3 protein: CASSLQNTEAFF
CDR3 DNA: TGTGCCAGCAGTCTACAGAACACTGAAGCTTTCTTT

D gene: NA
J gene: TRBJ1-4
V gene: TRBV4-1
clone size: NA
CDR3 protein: CASSQEGRVQEKLFF
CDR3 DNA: TGCGCCAGCAGCCAAGAAGGTAGGGTTCAAGAAAAACTGTTTTTT

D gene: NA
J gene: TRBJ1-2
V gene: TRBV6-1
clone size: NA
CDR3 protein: CASSENLGPYGYTF
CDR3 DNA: TGTGCCAGCAGTGAAAACCTGGGGCCCTATGGCTACACCTTC

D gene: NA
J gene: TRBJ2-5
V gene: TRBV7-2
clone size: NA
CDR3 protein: CASSQRVQETQYF
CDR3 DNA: TGTGCCAGCAGCCAACGAGTGCAAGAGACCCAGTACTTC

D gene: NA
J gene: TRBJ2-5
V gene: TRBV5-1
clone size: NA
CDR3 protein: CASTRTVEETQYF
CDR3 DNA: TGCGCCAGCACCAGGACAGTTGAAGAGACCCAGTACTTC

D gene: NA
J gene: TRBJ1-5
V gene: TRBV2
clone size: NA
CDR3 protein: CASQGEQGNQPQHF
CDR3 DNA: TGTGCCAGCCAGGGTGAACAGGGCAATCAGCCCCAGCATTTT

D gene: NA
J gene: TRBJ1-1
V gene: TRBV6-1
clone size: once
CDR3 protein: CASSRDAGDTEAFF
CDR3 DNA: TGTGCCAGCAGCAGAGATGCAGGGGACACTGAAGCTTTCTTT

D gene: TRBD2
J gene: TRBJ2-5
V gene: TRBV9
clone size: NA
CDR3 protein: CASSVGRGRASQETQYF
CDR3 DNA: TGTGCCAGCAGCGTAGGCCGCGGGAGGGCTAGCCAAGAGACCCAGTACTTC

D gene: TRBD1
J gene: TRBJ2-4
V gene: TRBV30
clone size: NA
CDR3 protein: CAWNPATGLNIQYF
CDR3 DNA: TGTGCCTGGAACCCCGCGACAGGGTTGAACATTCAGTACTTC

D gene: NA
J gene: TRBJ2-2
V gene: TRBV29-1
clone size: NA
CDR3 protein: CSGRGLNTGELFF
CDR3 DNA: TGCAGCGGTAGAGGGTTAAACACCGGGGAGCTGTTTTTT

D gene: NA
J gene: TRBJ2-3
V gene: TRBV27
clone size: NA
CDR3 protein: CASSNQQATLLETQYF
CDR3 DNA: TGTGCCAGCAGTAACCAGCAAGCGACCCTTTTAGAGACGCAGTATTTT

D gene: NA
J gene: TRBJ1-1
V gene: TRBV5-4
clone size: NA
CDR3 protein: CASSSPLQGNTEAFF
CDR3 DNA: TGTGCCAGCAGCTCACCCTTACAGGGGAACACTGAAGCTTTCTTT

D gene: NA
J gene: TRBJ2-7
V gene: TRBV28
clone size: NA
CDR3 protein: CASSALQGLEQYF
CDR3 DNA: TGTGCCAGCAGTGCTCTACAGGGTCTCGAGCAGTACTTC

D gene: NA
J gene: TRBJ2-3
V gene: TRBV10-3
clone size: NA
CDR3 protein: CAISPRGATDTQYF
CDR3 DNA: TGTGCCATCAGCCCACGGGGGGCTACAGATACGCAGTATTTT

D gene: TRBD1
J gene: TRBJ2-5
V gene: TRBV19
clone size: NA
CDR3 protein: CASSMGQGIETQYF
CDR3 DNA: TGTGCCAGTAGTATGGGACAGGGCATAGAGACCCAGTACTTC

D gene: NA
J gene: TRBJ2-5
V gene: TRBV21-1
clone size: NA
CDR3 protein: CASSKESILCSPETQYF
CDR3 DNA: TGTGCCAGCAGCAAGGAGTCCATCCTTTGTTCTCCAGAGACCCAGTACTTC

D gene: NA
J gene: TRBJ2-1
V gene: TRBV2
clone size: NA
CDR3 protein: CASSGTEQGREQFF
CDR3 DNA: TGTGCCAGCAGCGGAACCGAACAGGGACGTGAGCAGTTCTTC

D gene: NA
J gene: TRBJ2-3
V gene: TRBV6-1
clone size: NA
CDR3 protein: CASSELQDTQYF
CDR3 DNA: TGTGCCAGCAGTGAATTGCAAGATACGCAGTATTTT

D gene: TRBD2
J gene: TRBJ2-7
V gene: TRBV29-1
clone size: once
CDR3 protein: CSVAGAGSSYEQYF
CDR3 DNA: TGCAGCGTGGCGGGAGCGGGAAGCTCCTACGAGCAGTACTTC

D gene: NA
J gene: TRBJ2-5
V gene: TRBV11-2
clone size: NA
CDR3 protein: CASSQMENLLETQYF
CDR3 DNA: TGTGCCAGCAGCCAGATGGAGAACCTCCTGGAGACCCAGTACTTC

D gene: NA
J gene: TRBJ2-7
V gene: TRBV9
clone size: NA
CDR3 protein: CASSVGQADSYEQYF
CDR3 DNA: TGTGCCAGCAGCGTAGGGCAAGCGGATTCCTACGAGCAGTACTTC

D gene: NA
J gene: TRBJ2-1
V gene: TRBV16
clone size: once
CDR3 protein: CASSPPGRGYNEQFF
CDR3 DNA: TGTGCCAGCAGCCCCCCCGGCAGGGGCTACAATGAGCAGTTCTTC

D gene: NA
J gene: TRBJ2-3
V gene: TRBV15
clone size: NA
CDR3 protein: CATSRRDTQYF
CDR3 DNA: TGTGCCACCAGCAGAAGAGATACGCAGTATTTT

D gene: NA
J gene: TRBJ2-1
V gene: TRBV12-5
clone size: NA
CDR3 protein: CASWEGDRQFF
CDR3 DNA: TGTGCTAGCTGGGAGGGGGACCGGCAGTTCTTC

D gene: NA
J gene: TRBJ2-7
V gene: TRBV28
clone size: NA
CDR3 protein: CASSSLTWNEQYF
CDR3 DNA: TGTGCCAGCAGTTCACTCACTTGGAACGAGCAGTACTTC

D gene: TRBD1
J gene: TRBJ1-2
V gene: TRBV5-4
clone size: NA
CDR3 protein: CASSPGQQYGYTF
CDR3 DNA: TGTGCCAGCAGCCCGGGACAGCAATATGGCTACACCTTC

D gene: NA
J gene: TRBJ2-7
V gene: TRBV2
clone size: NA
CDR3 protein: CASLAVSYEQYF
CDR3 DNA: TGTGCCAGCTTGGCAGTTTCCTACGAGCAGTACTTC

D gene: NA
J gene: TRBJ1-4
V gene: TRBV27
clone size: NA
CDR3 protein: CASSWDSLGEKLFF
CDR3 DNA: TGTGCCAGCAGTTGGGACTCCCTAGGTGAAAAACTGTTTTTT

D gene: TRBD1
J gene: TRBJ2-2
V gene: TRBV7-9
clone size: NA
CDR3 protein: CASSYSLPDRENTGELFF
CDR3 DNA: TGTGCCAGCAGTTACAGTCTCCCGGACAGGGAGAACACCGGGGAGCTGTTTTTT

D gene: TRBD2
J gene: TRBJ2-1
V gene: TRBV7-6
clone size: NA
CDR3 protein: CASSHAGAYNEQFF
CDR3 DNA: TGTGCCAGCAGCCACGCGGGAGCCTACAATGAGCAGTTCTTC

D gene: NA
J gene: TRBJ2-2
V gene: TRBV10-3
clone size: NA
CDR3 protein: CAISHRNRDKELFF
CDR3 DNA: TGTGCCATCAGCCATAGAAACCGGGACAAGGAGCTGTTTTTT

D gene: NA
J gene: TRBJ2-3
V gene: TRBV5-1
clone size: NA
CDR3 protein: CASSNQRSTDTQYF
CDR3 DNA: TGCGCCAGCAGTAACCAGCGGAGCACAGATACGCAGTATTTT

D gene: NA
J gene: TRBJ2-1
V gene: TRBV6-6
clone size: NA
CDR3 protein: CASSLALASYNEQFF
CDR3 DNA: TGTGCCAGCAGTTTAGCCCTAGCGAGCTACAATGAGCAGTTCTTC

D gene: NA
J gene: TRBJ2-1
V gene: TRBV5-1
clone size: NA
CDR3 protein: CASSSGPGRSYNEQFF
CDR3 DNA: TGCGCCAGCAGCTCAGGACCGGGACGCTCCTACAATGAGCAGTTCTTC

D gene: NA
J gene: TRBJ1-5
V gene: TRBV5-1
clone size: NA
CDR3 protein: CASSLEGGGSNQPQHF
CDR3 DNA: TGCGCCAGCAGCTTGGAGGGGGGAGGGAGCAATCAGCCCCAGCATTTT

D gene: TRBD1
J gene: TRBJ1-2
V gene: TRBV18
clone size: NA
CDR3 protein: CASPPLQGAGYGYTF
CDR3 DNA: TGTGCCAGCCCACCGTTGCAGGGGGCAGGCTATGGCTACACCTTC

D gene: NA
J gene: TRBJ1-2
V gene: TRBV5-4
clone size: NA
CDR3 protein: CASSLGQESRVVGYTF
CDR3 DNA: TGTGCCAGCAGCTTGGGCCAAGAGTCCAGGGTGGTTGGCTACACCTTC

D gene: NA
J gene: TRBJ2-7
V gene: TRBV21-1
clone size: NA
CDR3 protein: CASSKIRTEAYEQYF
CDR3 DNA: TGTGCCAGCAGCAAAATAAGGACAGAGGCCTACGAGCAGTACTTC

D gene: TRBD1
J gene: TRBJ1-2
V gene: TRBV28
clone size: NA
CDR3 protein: CASRAPGGYDYGYTF
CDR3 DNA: TGTGCCAGCAGGGCTCCAGGGGGCTATGACTATGGCTACACCTTC